The 13 T cell receptor beta chains listed next were all sequenced from one sample in a study of cytomegalovirus exposure and HLA in healthy donors. 13 Jbeta primers and 60 Vbeta primers were used for the PCR. The data were produced by immunoSEQ multiplex PCR, yet TCRdb's version contains in-frame clones alone and is incomplete. The data hold some 110,000 clones, with approximately 80% observed a single time. Specimen: PBMCs. The receptor set was obtained from a woman between 18 and 30 years old in good health and CMV-seropositive.

The V call is TRBV7-9, the J call TRBJ2-1; 9 bases match TRBD1. J was trimmed by 6 bases and V by 7 bases; bases with no gene match: 13. The CDR3 length is 16 residues. Germline V gene data show CDR1 as SEHNR and CDR2 as FQNEAQ (reference sequence). The CDR3 DNA sequence: TGTGCCAGCAACCTACAGGGGGCCCTCATGGGCAATGAGCAGTTCTTC. This codes for CASNLQGALMGNEQFF.

The chain joins TRBV28 to TRBJ2-1; D might be TRBD2 (6 bases). Germline CDR1 is MDHEN and CDR2 is SYDVKM. CDR3 length: 16 amino acids. Between the trimmed V and J ends, which lost 5 bases and 0 bases, there was a span of 14 bases. The CDR3 DNA is TGTGCCAGCAGTCCTCCCCGGGGGAGCTCCTACAATGAGCAGTTCTTC. It encodes CASSPPRGSSYNEQFF.

In its sample, this clone was seen a few times. The rearrangement joins TRBV2 to TRBJ1-5; the D gene is possibly TRBD1 (5 bases). V dropped 3 bases and J dropped 5 bases, with 17 bases sitting between them. This CDR3 contains 16 residues. The germline CDR1 and CDR2 sequences are SNHLY and FYNNEI. In nucleotides, the CDR3 is TGTGCCAGCAGTGACAGGGTCTGGATCGTAGATCAGCCCCAGCATTTT. Amino acid sequence: CASSDRVWIVDQPQHF. Full variable domain (remainder filled in from reference TRBV2 and TRBJ1-5): EPEVTQTPSHQVTQMGQEVILRCVPISNHLYFYWYRQILGQKVEFLVSFYNNEISEKSEIFDDQFSVERPDGSNFTLKIRSTKLEDSAMYFCASSDRVWIVDQPQHFGDGTRLSIL.

This clone was detected a few times. The rearrangement links TRBV2 to TRBJ1-1, with D possibly being TRBD1 (5 bases). Germline values: CDR1 SNHLY, CDR2 FYNNEI. The CDR3 length is 13 residues. The V gene lost 8 bases and the J gene lost 0 bases, with 10 bases spanning the gap. The CDR3: CASSPGMNTEAFF. The DNA for the CDR3 is TGTGCCAGCTCGCCAGGGATGAACACTGAAGCTTTCTTT.

CDR3 in amino acids: CASSDGQGFNSYEQYF. For the CDR3, the DNA is TGTGCCAGCAGCGACGGACAGGGCTTCAACTCCTACGAGCAGTACTTC. This chain uses TRBV5-6 with TRBJ2-7; 8 bases align to TRBD1. V trimming: 4 bases; J trimming: 0 bases; junction bases outside the gene matches: 9. This CDR3 is 16 amino acids long. Germline V gene data show CDR1 as SGHDT and CDR2 as YYEEEE.

The CDR3 DNA reads as TGTGCCAGCAGCACCCCCTTAGTGCGGTTTGGTGGGGAGACCCAGTACTTC. Its protein is CASSTPLVRFGGETQYF. This chain joins TRBV28 and TRBJ2-5; D unresolved. Germline values: CDR1 MDHEN, CDR2 SYDVKM. This CDR3 is built from 17 residues. Trimming left V 6 bases short and J 5 bases short, with 25 bases between.

The chain has TRBV14 and TRBJ1-6, with D hard to call. Germline assignment: CDR1 SGHDN and CDR2 FVKESK. The CDR3 runs to 20 residues. V lost 1 base and J 0 bases, leaving 19 bases between the germline ends. CDR3 in DNA: TGTGCCAGCAGCCAAGGGGAGGGAAAGATGAGGAGCTCCTATAATTCACCCCTCCACTTT. Its translation is CASSQGEGKMRSSYNSPLHF.

The chain carries TRBV7-9 and TRBJ1-2; TRBD1 agrees at 7 bases. There are 12 residues in the CDR3. CDR1 is SEHNR, CDR2 FQNEAQ, per germline (reference sequence). CDR3 sequence: CAEEGGGYGYTF. For the CDR3, the DNA is TGTGCTGAGGAAGGGGGCGGCTATGGCTACACCTTC.

This clone turned up a few times. V and J are TRBV19 and TRBJ2-5; 9 bases are a match to TRBD1. Looked up from germline, CDR1 is LNHDA and CDR2 is SQIVND (reference sequence). V lost 8 bases to trimming and J lost 7 bases; unmatched junction nucleotides: 5. CDR3 length: 12 amino acids. The CDR3 bases are TGTGCCAGTGGGACAGGGTGGGGGACCCAGTACTTC. Translation gives CASGTGWGTQYF.

This chain connects TRBV13 to TRBJ2-2, with 9 nucleotides matching TRBD1. Losses at the gene ends were 5 bases for V and 4 bases for J; bases not matched to a gene: 5. Germline loops: CDR1 PRHDT, CDR2 FYEKMQ (reference sequence). The CDR3 length is 15 residues. The CDR3 coding sequence is TGTGCCAGCAGCCCTGGACAGGGGATCACCGGGGAGCTGTTTTTT. It specifies CASSPGQGITGELFF.

The rearrangement joins TRBV7-6 to TRBJ2-7; 9 bases are shared with TRBD2. V was clipped by 5 bases and J by 6 bases; unmatched bases: 8. Germline CDR1 is SGHVS and CDR2 is FNYEAQ. The CDR3 consists of 14 residues. The CDR3 region has the DNA TGTGCCAGCAGCCCCGTAGCGGGAGCGTTCGAGCAGTACTTC. Translating gives CASSPVAGAFEQYF.

The chain couples TRBV30 to TRBJ2-1; the D gene is possibly TRBD2 (6 bases). Trimming took off 0 bases at V and 4 bases at J, with 16 bases between the two ends. Germline V gives CDR1 GTSNPN, CDR2 SVGIG (reference sequence). The CDR3 is 16 amino acids. The CDR3 protein is CAWSVLDSGAYNEQFF. As DNA, the CDR3 is TGTGCCTGGAGTGTACTTGATAGCGGAGCGTACAATGAGCAGTTCTTC.

This sequence joins TRBV10-3 and TRBJ1-6; D is uncertain. CDR3 length: 15 residues. Germline values: CDR1 ENHRY, CDR2 SYGVKD. The V end lost 5 bases, the J end lost 7 bases, and 15 bases lay between the germline ends. CDR3 nucleotides: TGTGCCATCAGTTTCGGGGTAGAAAGGAATTCACCCCTCCACTTT. Amino acids: CAISFGVERNSPLHF.